This record looks at one TCR beta chain sequence and its context. Its matching antigen is unknown. At one end, the junction sequence differs from germline, possibly due to a read error. Method: immunoSEQ multiplex PCR; TCRdb's copy keeps in-frame clones and lacks some. The repertoire consists of hundreds of thousands of clones, with about four fifths occurring once and the leading ten covering roughly 13%. Only Caucasian adults living in Nashville, Tennessee made up the donor group. The data stem from a study of shared clonotypes between healthy human individuals. Findings of the study overall: The sampled material consisted only of blood, and tissue repertoires are likely to differ.

This CDR3 spans 14 amino acids. Per germline, CDR1 SSHAT and CDR2 FNYEAQ (reference sequence). The V and J genes are TRBV7-7 and TRBJ2-2, with D perhaps given as TRBD1 or TRBD2 (6 bases each). The source is a woman in her thirties or forties in good health. Some clones in this sample may be carry-over from other donors' samples. Specimen: PBMCs. CDR3 nucleotide sequence: TGTGCTAGCAGCGCGGGACACCTCACCGGGGAGCTGTTTTTT. Its translation is CASSAGHLTGELFF.